The entry below describes one T cell receptor (beta chain). Its cognate antigen is unknown. This record belongs to a study of cytomegalovirus exposure and HLA in healthy donors. The CDR3 has 14 residues. The J segment lost 7 bases and the V segment lost 3 bases, leaving 1 base of the junction unmatched. The germline gives CDR1 KGHSH, CDR2 LQKENI. Study results and limitations: Later analysis revealed greater clonal expansion in HLA-associated TCR beta chains than in equally common others. A missense DCLRE1C variant was associated with V- and J-gene trimming of TCR beta chains in a later analysis, and an independent cohort replicated the association. CMV serostatus was the only immune exposure information that was available.

PCR amplification relied on 60 Vbeta primers (plus 13 Jbeta primers). Produced via immunoSEQ multiplex PCR; TCRdb's table is partial and in-frame only. The sample gives fewer than 200,000 clones, almost 80% of which show up once; roughly 6% is in the top ten. The sequence derives from a middle-aged man in good health and CMV-seropositive. The sequenced sample consisted of PBMCs. The rearrangement uses TRBV18 and TRBJ1-6, with 9 bases that match TRBD1. DNA for the CDR3: TGTGCCAGCTCACCCGGGACAGGGAATTCACCCCTCCACTTT. This encodes CASSPGTGNSPLHF.